The next 13 T cell receptor beta chains were all read from a single sample in a study of T cell changes during pregnancy in multiple sclerosis. TCRdb's copy holds only in-frame clones and misses some; the assay was immunoSEQ multiplex PCR. Of more than 55,000 clones in the sample, more than 85% are singletons; the top ten hold 1.4%. The sample here was peripheral blood, taken in the second trimester of pregnancy. The source is a female donor with multiple sclerosis, enrolled in a pregnancy study.

This clone was detected only a few times. The V call is TRBV7-8, the J call TRBJ2-7; 15 bases match TRBD2. With V trimmed by 5 bases and J by 0 bases, 8 bases remained unmatched. Per germline, CDR1 SGHVS and CDR2 FQNEAQ. This CDR3 is 18 amino acids long. CDR3 coding DNA: TGTGCCAGCAGCCCGGGACTAGCGGGGGGCCTTAACTCCTACGAGCAGTACTTC. Protein product: CASSPGLAGGLNSYEQYF.

CDR3 nucleotides: TGTGCCAGCACATCGTTCCCAGGGGGGTACTCCTCTGGGGCCAACGTCCTGACTTTC. Translated: CASTSFPGGYSSGANVLTF. The chain has TRBV27 and TRBJ2-6; D possibly corresponds to TRBD1 (7 bases). CDR3 size: 19 residues. V gave up 7 bases and J gave up 0 bases, with 22 bases separating them. Germline CDR1 reads MNHEY; CDR2 reads SMNVEV (reference sequence).

In nucleotides, the CDR3 is TGTGCCAGCAGCTTATATTCCGGGACAGGGGAAAAACTGTTTTTT. This translates into CASSLYSGTGEKLFF. The chain is built from TRBV7-2 and TRBJ1-4; 9 nucleotides agree with TRBD1. The CDR3 consists of 15 residues. Per the germline V gene, CDR1 is SGHTA and CDR2 is FQGNSA. V was clipped by 2 bases and J by 8 bases; unmatched bases: 6.

V is TRBV6-1 and J is TRBJ2-5; 11 bases match TRBD2. The CDR3 runs 15 residues. Germline V lookup: CDR1 MNHNS, CDR2 SASEGT. With V trimmed by 6 bases and J by 4 bases, 7 bases remained unmatched. This chain's CDR3 is CASRLTSGGGETQYF. In DNA form, the CDR3 reads TGTGCCAGCAGACTTACTAGCGGGGGCGGAGAGACCCAGTACTTC.

V is TRBV12-5 and J is TRBJ2-7; 11 nucleotides line up with TRBD1. V lost 1 base and J lost 5; bases outside the gene matches: 4. CDR1 is LGHNT, CDR2 FRNRAP, per germline. This CDR3 spans 15 amino acids. CDR3 amino acids: CASGLAWTGGDEQYF. Here the CDR3 DNA reads TGTGCTAGTGGTTTGGCGTGGACAGGGGGCGACGAGCAGTACTTC.

CDR3 loop: CASSAPGITDTQYF. CDR3 bases: TGTGCCAGCAGCGCCCCTGGCATCACAGATACGCAGTATTTT. This sequence joins TRBV9 and TRBJ2-3; D is uncertain. This CDR3 region has 14 residues. The V gene lost 3 bases and the J gene lost 2 bases, with 10 bases spanning the gap. Germline lookup yields CDR1 SGDLS and CDR2 YYNGEE.

The gene calls are TRBV7-3 and TRBJ2-1; D unresolved. Trimming pared 5 bases from V and 2 bases from J, leaving 13 bases between. There are 15 residues in the CDR3. The germline V gene has CDR1 SGHTA and CDR2 FQGTGA. CDR3 nucleotide sequence: TGTGCCAGCAGCCCTAAGAACCGTGCCTACAATGAGCAGTTCTTC. Its translation is CASSPKNRAYNEQFF.

The chain employs TRBV5-5 and TRBJ1-1; no clear D. Germline CDR1 SGHKS, CDR2 YYEKEE (reference sequence). Between the trimmed V and J ends, which lost 4 bases and 5 bases, there was a span of 6 bases. The CDR3 covers 11 residues. In nucleotides, the CDR3 is TGTGCCAGCAGCCCCGGGACTGAAGCTTTCTTT. This gives the protein CASSPGTEAFF.

The rearrangement links TRBV6-6 to TRBJ1-2; TRBD1 agrees at 7 bases. Germline V CDR1 and CDR2: MNHNY, SVGAGI (reference sequence). After removal of 4 bases from V and 7 bases from J, the junction contained 6 bases not matched to a gene. CDR3 length: 13 amino acids. The CDR3 nucleotides are TGTGCCAGCAGTTCAGACAGGGATACTGGCTACACCTTC. The encoded protein is CASSSDRDTGYTF.

The V and J genes are TRBV7-2 and TRBJ2-4, with unresolved D. V was pared by 3 bases and J by 2 bases, with 11 bases between. This CDR3 is 15 amino acids long. Germline V gene lookup returns CDR1 SGHTA and CDR2 FQGNSA. This chain's CDR3 is CASSLVLPTKNIQYF. CDR3 DNA sequence: TGTGCCAGCAGCTTGGTTCTACCCACCAAAAACATTCAGTACTTC.

The chain employs TRBV18 and TRBJ2-6; a possible D gene is TRBD1 (5 bases). The CDR3 sequence is 17 residues long. Germline CDR1 KGHSH, CDR2 LQKENI. Between the trimmed V and J ends, which lost 4 bases and 0 bases, there was a span of 13 bases. CDR3 amino acids: CASSQPAGLSGANVLTF. CDR3 DNA sequence: TGTGCCAGCTCACAACCGGCAGGGCTCTCTGGGGCCAACGTCCTGACTTTC.

The V gene is TRBV18, the J gene TRBJ1-5, with D maybe TRBD1 (5 bases). CDR1 is KGHSH, CDR2 LQKENI, per germline. V was clipped by 2 bases and J by 3 bases, with 11 bases between them. CDR3 length: 15 amino acids. CDR3 loop: CASSPIAGNNQPQHF. The CDR3 DNA reads TGTGCCAGCTCACCAATAGCAGGGAACAATCAGCCCCAGCATTTT.

With respect to this clone: The same CDR3 is also encoded by other DNA sequences in this sample. CDR3 sequence reads: CSVEVRDYEQYF. As DNA, the CDR3 is TGCAGCGTTGAAGTCAGGGACTACGAGCAGTACTTC. This chain uses TRBV29-1 with TRBJ2-7, with a possible D match to TRBD1 (5 bases). This CDR3 is 12 amino acids long. Per germline, CDR1 SQVTM and CDR2 ANQGSEA. Trimming cost V 1 base and J 3 bases, with 7 bases left between them.